This is a list of T cell receptor beta chains from one sample in a study of response to subunit inactivated influenza vaccine. Each CDR3 protein is one row after TCRdb ran MiXCR on the RT-PCR reads. The sample has more than 700,000 distinct CDR3 sequences, 21% seen once; the top ten hold 10% to 13%. The sequencing used PBMCs from blood, collected less than 6 days after vaccination. The source of these receptors is a man in his fifties or sixties who received an inactivated influenza vaccine. Both conserved end residues are part of each CDR3.

TRBV5-1	TRBJ2-7	CASSLDTGGLYEQYF
TRBV20-1	TRBJ2-5	CSATRGGQTQYF
TRBV12-3/TRBV12-4	TRBJ2-7	CASSFSSGFRSYEQYF
TRBV4-1	TRBJ2-7	CASSQFNTYEQYF
TRBV20-1	TRBJ2-1	CSARDWAQTSGASSISYNEQFF
TRBV28	TRBJ2-1	CASTAGGHGFWNEQFF
TRBV29-1	TRBJ2-7	CSVEELGQSSYEQYF
TRBV20-1	TRBJ2-1	CSAEPGLAGELYNEQFF
TRBV20-1	TRBJ1-2	CSAWDSNNYGYTF
TRBV15	TRBJ2-2	CATSRDRREGFSGELFF
TRBV5-1	TRBJ2-7	CASSSGLSDRLAYEQYF
TRBV4-2	TRBJ1-3	CASSQGRAGASGNTIYF
TRBV9	TRBJ2-1	CASSLAGSGGSGEQFF
TRBV9	TRBJ2-3	CASSVVSALTGLTDTQYF
TRBV13	TRBJ1-5	CASSLRTGPQHF
TRBV12-3/TRBV12-4	TRBJ2-2	CASTPGVGQSSTGELFF
TRBV12-3/TRBV12-4	TRBJ1-5	CASRGREMENQPQHF
TRBV28	TRBJ2-7	CASSLPGQGRYEQYF
TRBV7-9	TRBJ2-7	CASSARQGRTYEQYF
TRBV9	TRBJ2-5	CASSVRGAEETQYF
TRBV20-1	TRBJ2-7	CSAKFLTSYEQYF
TRBV20-1	TRBJ1-2	CSAYQGGGYTF
TRBV7-8	TRBJ2-3	CASSPREGSTDTQYF
TRBV4-2	TRBJ2-2	CASSQTGGPNTGELFF
TRBV7-2	TRBJ2-7	CASSAASGLYEQYF